This T cell receptor beta chain stems from a study of blood T cells in healthy people across ages. Overall study: Through template switching, about one barcoded beta molecule was captured per two T cells, as measured in model experiments.

PCR was performed a second time for about 7 to 11 cycles using a sample-barcoded 5' primer and a J-beta primer mix. Tagging of each cDNA molecule was performed by a template-switch adaptor with 12 random nucleotides. TCRdb reanalysed the 5' RACE reads using MiXCR and keeps one entry per CDR3 protein. The sample records approximately 850,000 distinct CDR3 sequences, around two fifths being singletons. V shed 0 bases, J shed 5 bases, and the junction held 6 bases outside the gene matches. The CDR3 covers 16 residues. The V gene's germline CDR1 is LGHNA and CDR2 YSLEER. Every sample had a minimum of 7 million PBMCs isolated. This clonotype came up a few times.

The chain recombines TRBV4-3 with TRBJ2-5, with 10 bases matching TRBD2. The source of this sequence is a man in his sixties in good health. The sample was blood. This chain's CDR3 is CASSQDFQRGGETQYF. Here the CDR3 DNA reads TGCGCCAGCAGCCAAGATTTCCAGCGGGGGGGCGAGACCCAGTACTTC.